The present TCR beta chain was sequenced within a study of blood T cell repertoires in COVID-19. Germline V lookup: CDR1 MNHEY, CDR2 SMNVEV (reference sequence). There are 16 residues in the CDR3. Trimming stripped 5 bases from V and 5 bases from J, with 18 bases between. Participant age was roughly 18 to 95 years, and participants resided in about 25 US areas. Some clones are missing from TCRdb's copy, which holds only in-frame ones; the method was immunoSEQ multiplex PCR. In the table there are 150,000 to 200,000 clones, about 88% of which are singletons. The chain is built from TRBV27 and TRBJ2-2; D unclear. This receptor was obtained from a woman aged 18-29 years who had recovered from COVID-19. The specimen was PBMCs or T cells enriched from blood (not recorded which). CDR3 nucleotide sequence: TGTGCCAGCAGTCCTAATCCAACCCCCAGGACCGGGGAGCTGTTTTTT. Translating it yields CASSPNPTPRTGELFF.